The rows below give T cell receptor beta chains drawn from one sample of a study of T cell repertoires in cytomegalovirus infection. Via MiXCR, TCRdb re-called the reads, giving one row per CDR3 protein. The sample lists approximately 500,000 distinct CDR3 sequences, approximately 15% seen once, with about 24% in the top ten. Specimen: CD8+ T cells from PBMCs. The receptors come from a human donor in good health (CMV status not recorded). Some clones in this sample may be carry-over from other donors' samples. Both conserved end residues are part of each CDR3. Fields, in order: J gene, clone size, V gene, CDR3 length, D gene, CDR3 protein, CDR3 DNA. The D gene is left open where the match is weak. Size values are once, few and many counts, or a class for expanded clones, and some rows have none.

>TRBJ2-1|few|TRBV4-2|16|TRBD2
CASSQLAGEADNEQFF
TGTGCCAGCAGCCAGTTAGCGGGAGAAGCCGACAATGAGCAGTTCTTC
>TRBJ2-7|-|TRBV7-3|14|-
CASSLNEGGYETYF
TGTGCCAGCAGCTTAAACGAGGGGGGCTACGAGACGTACTTC
>TRBJ2-2|many|TRBV6-2/TRBV6-3|14|-
CATLGSLHTGELFF
TGTGCCACCCTCGGGAGTCTGCACACCGGGGAGCTGTTTTTT
>TRBJ2-7|many|TRBV4-1|23|-
CASSQVQVTRDSQEGPPPHEQYF
TGCGCCAGCAGCCAAGTCCAGGTGACTAGAGATTCGCAAGAAGGACCTCCACCCCACGAGCAGTACTTC
>TRBJ2-1|-|TRBV19|12|TRBD1
CASSAKGQGQFF
TGTGCCAGTAGTGCTAAGGGACAGGGGCAGTTCTTC
>TRBJ2-3|few|TRBV12-3/TRBV12-4|15|-
CASSLEGGGTDTQYF
TGTGCCAGCAGTTTAGAGGGGGGAGGCACAGATACGCAGTATTTT
>TRBJ1-4|-|TRBV13|14|-
CASSFRQKNEKLFF
TGTGCCAGCAGCTTTCGACAGAAGAATGAAAAACTGTTTTTT
>TRBJ2-1|few|TRBV20-1|23|TRBD2
CSARDRKPPPGLAGASSYNEQFF
TGCAGTGCTAGAGACCGAAAACCACCACCGGGACTAGCGGGGGCCAGCTCCTACAATGAGCAGTTCTTC
>TRBJ2-1|few|TRBV28|14|-
CASSFTTTGNEQFF
TGTGCCAGCAGTTTTACGACAACCGGCAATGAGCAGTTCTTC
>TRBJ2-6|many|TRBV25-1|19|-
CASSEFEGNSPSGANVLTF
TGTGCCAGCAGTGAATTCGAAGGGAACAGCCCCTCTGGGGCCAACGTCCTGACTTTC
>TRBJ1-3|-|TRBV29-1|14|-
CSVGGTFFGNTIYF
TGCAGCGTTGGAGGGACCTTCTTTGGAAACACCATATATTTT
>TRBJ2-2|-|TRBV27|14|-
CASSLHGDNGELFF
TGTGCCAGCAGTTTACACGGGGATAACGGGGAGCTGTTTTTT
>TRBJ2-1|-|TRBV6-1|16|TRBD1
CASSAAPGQGLYEQFF
TGTGCCAGCAGTGCAGCCCCCGGACAGGGTCTCTATGAGCAGTTCTTC
>TRBJ2-7|many|TRBV12-3/TRBV12-4|15|TRBD1
CASSPGTVFSYEQYF
TGTGCCAGCAGCCCCGGGACAGTATTCTCCTACGAGCAGTACTTC
>TRBJ2-1|many|TRBV12-3/TRBV12-4|15|TRBD2
CASILGLAGGNEQFF
TGTGCCAGCATCTTGGGACTAGCGGGCGGCAATGAGCAGTTCTTC
>TRBJ2-3|many|TRBV7-6|14|-
CASSLFDGSDTQYF
TGTGCCAGCAGCTTATTTGACGGGTCAGATACGCAGTATTTT
>TRBJ1-3|-|TRBV27|15|-
CASSHGRNSGNTIYF
TGTGCCAGCAGCCATGGACGGAACTCTGGAAACACCATATATTTT
>TRBJ2-7|few|TRBV2|13|TRBD1
CASGDRAGDEQYF
TGTGCCAGCGGGGACAGGGCTGGGGACGAGCAGTACTTC
>TRBJ1-1|-|TRBV2|16|-
CASSEAQDSMNTEAFF
TGTGCCAGCAGTGAAGCCCAGGACAGCATGAACACTGAAGCTTTCTTT
>TRBJ1-6|few|TRBV6-1|16|-
CASSPRDSTVDSPLHF
TGTGCCAGCAGTCCGCGGGACTCGACGGTGGATTCACCCCTCCACTTT
>TRBJ2-1|few|TRBV20-1|12|TRBD2
CSVLAGEVEQFF
TGCAGTGTTTTAGCGGGAGAGGTTGAGCAGTTCTTC
>TRBJ1-1|few|TRBV12-3/TRBV12-4|16|TRBD1
CASSVGGASWNTEAFF
TGTGCCAGCAGCGTAGGGGGCGCCTCATGGAACACTGAAGCTTTCTTT
>TRBJ2-7|-|TRBV27|14|-
CASSLTRSPVEQYF
TGTGCCAGCAGTTTGACACGGAGTCCCGTCGAGCAGTACTTC